These 3 T cell receptor beta chains were all obtained from the same sample, sequenced in a study of T cell repertoires in cytomegalovirus infection. These receptors lack a known antigen. TCRdb analysed the reads with MiXCR anew, one entry per CDR3 protein. The repertoire has hundreds of thousands of distinct CDR3 sequences, around 30% of them found once; the top ten carry around a sixth. Sample: cultured PBMCs, taken from culture after CMV antigen stimulation. Source of these receptors: a human donor in good health (CMV status not recorded). Some clones in this sample may be carry-over from other donors' samples.

This clonotype was observed a few times. The chain is built from TRBV15 and TRBJ2-3, with TRBD2 matching over 14 bases. CDR3 length equals 17 residues. CDR1 and CDR2 (germline): LNHNV, YYDKDF (reference sequence). The V gene end was trimmed by 3 bases and the J gene end by 3 bases; junction bases not matched to a gene: 5. CDR3 sequence (DNA): TGTGCCACCAGCAGTGGGACTAGCGGGAGTGTGACAGATACGCAGTATTTT. Translated, it gives CATSSGTSGSVTDTQYF.

This clonotype was counted between two and nine times. The genes are TRBV19 and TRBJ2-2; D is ambiguous. This CDR3 spans 15 amino acids. Germline loops: CDR1 LNHDA, CDR2 SQIVND (reference sequence). V lost 4 bases and J 7 bases, leaving 16 bases between the germline ends. The CDR3 here is CASSTGRLKVGELFF. DNA for the CDR3: TGTGCCAGTAGTACGGGCAGGCTGAAGGTCGGGGAGCTGTTTTTT.

The chain is built from TRBV18 and TRBJ1-5; maybe TRBD1 (5 bases). The germline gives CDR1 KGHSH, CDR2 LQKENI. V was trimmed by 4 bases and J by 11 bases, leaving 21 bases between them. The CDR3 spans 15 residues. The CDR3, as DNA: TGTGCCAGCTCACGATTCCGGGACCGCGACCAGGCCCAGCATTTT. This gives the protein CASSRFRDRDQAQHF.